The clone carrying this T cell receptor beta chain has just a few counts. Its antigen remains unidentified. This entry is derived from a study of response to subunit inactivated influenza vaccine. Regarding the study as a whole: The authors offered the suggestion that each seasonal influenza vaccination recruits few new T cells.

Each CDR3 protein gets one entry after TCRdb re-called the RT-PCR reads with MiXCR. Of over 650,000 distinct CDR3 sequences in the sample, roughly 20% were seen once. CDR1 and CDR2 from the germline V gene are MNHEY and SVGAGI. This CDR3 is built from 18 residues. Trimming removed 0 bases from V and 6 bases from J; junction bases left unmatched: 8. The TCR sequence derives from a man in his fifties or sixties who received an inactivated influenza vaccine. This sample comprised PBMCs from blood, obtained 5 to 6 days after vaccination. The chain combines TRBV6-5 with TRBJ2-1; 13 positions match TRBD2. The CDR3 region is CASSYSITSGGAGNEQFF. Here the CDR3 DNA reads TGTGCCAGCAGTTACTCGATAACTAGCGGGGGGGCCGGCAATGAGCAGTTCTTC.